What follows are 8 T cell receptor beta chains derived from one specimen sequenced in a study of blood T cells in healthy people across ages. A second PCR of roughly 6 to 12 cycles used a sample-barcoded 5' primer and a J-beta primer mix. Via MiXCR, TCRdb re-called the 5' RACE reads, giving one row per CDR3 protein. The data show fewer than 2 million distinct CDR3 sequences, about two fifths seen once. Sequences were obtained from blood. These receptors were collected from a human donor in good health.

This clonotype came up a few times. The V and J genes are TRBV5-4 and TRBJ2-2; D possibly corresponds to TRBD2 (6 bases). CDR3 length: 14 residues. V was cut by 4 bases and J by 5 bases, with 12 bases left in between. Germline CDR1 is SGHNT and CDR2 is YYREEE (reference sequence). The DNA of the CDR3 is TGTGCCAGCAGCCCGGAGGGATGGACCGGGGAGCTGTTTTTT. Translation: CASSPEGWTGELFF.

This clonotype has only a few counts. The V and J genes are TRBV11-2 and TRBJ2-5, with no clear D. The CDR3 contains 14 residues. Deletions cut 5 bases from V and 4 bases from J, with 14 bases between. Germline V CDR1 and CDR2: SGHAT, FQNNGV. Here the CDR3 DNA reads TGTGCCAGCAGCCCTATGGTTTCGGGAGAGACCCAGTACTTC. It codes for CASSPMVSGETQYF.

The V and J genes are TRBV6-2 or TRBV6-3 and TRBJ2-6; tentative D call: TRBD2 (7 bases). Germline-derived CDR1 and CDR2 are MNHEY and SVGEGT. This CDR3 comprises 20 residues. Trimming took 5 bases from V and 0 from J, leaving 23 bases between them. CDR3 loop: CASSNRGAPPQSSGANVLTF. Written as DNA, the CDR3 is TGTGCCAGCAGTAACCGGGGGGCACCTCCTCAAAGCTCTGGGGCCAACGTCCTGACTTTC.

To note about this clonotype: At one end, the junction sequence differs from germline, possibly due to a read error. This rearrangement joins TRBV5-1 to TRBJ2-5, with TRBD1 as a possible D gene (6 bases). The length of the CDR3 is 15 residues. Germline assignment: CDR1 SGHRS and CDR2 YFSETQ. The CDR3 nucleotides read TGCGCCAGCACCTTTGCGGACAGCGACCATGAGACCCAGTACTTC. Its protein product is CASTFADSDHETQYF. Combining the CDR3 with reference TRBV5-1 and TRBJ2-5 gives the whole variable domain KAGVTQTPRYLIKTRGQQVTLSCSPISGHRSVSWYQQTPGQGLQFLFEYFSETQRNKGNFPGRFSGRQFSNSRSEMNVSTLELGDSALYLCASTFADSDHETQYFGPGTRLLVL.

V and J are TRBV12-5 and TRBJ2-5, with TRBD2 matching 8 bases. The last part of the DNA fits TRBJ2-7 better; the J call may be wrong. From germline, CDR1 is LGHNT and CDR2 FRNRAP. The CDR3 covers 17 residues. The CDR3 here is CASGLSMGGGFTYEQYF. CDR3 coding DNA: TGTGCTAGTGGTTTGTCGATGGGCGGGGGGTTCACCTACGAGCAGTACTTC.

The J gene is TRBJ1-5, the V gene TRBV6-5; D is unresolved. V shed 7 bases and J shed 8 bases, with 21 bases lying between them. CDR3 length: 15 residues. Germline lookup yields CDR1 MNHEY and CDR2 SVGAGI. CDR3 in DNA: TGTGCCAGCACAAAAAGTTCCGGGCGCGGGGAGCCCCAGCATTTT. Its protein product is CASTKSSGRGEPQHF.

This clonotype showed up just a few times. This chain joins TRBV12-3 or TRBV12-4 and TRBJ2-3; TRBD2 matches at 10 bases. Germline trimming cut 3 bases from V and 2 bases from J; bases unmatched to any gene: 14. The CDR3 has 19 amino acids. The CDR3 is CASSFGSSSGGLYTDTQYF. In DNA form, the CDR3 reads TGTGCCAGCAGTTTTGGTTCTTCTAGCGGGGGTTTGTACACAGATACGCAGTATTTT.

The rearrangement links TRBV5-1 to TRBJ2-1, with 9 nucleotides matching TRBD1. Germline V gene data show CDR1 as SGHRS and CDR2 as YFSETQ. The CDR3 consists of 14 residues. J was trimmed by 9 bases and V by 4 bases; bases with no gene match: 8. The CDR3: CASSRGTGILEQFF. CDR3 DNA sequence: TGCGCCAGCAGCCGAGGGACAGGGATCCTTGAGCAGTTCTTC. The whole variable domain, remainder taken from reference TRBV5-1 and TRBJ2-1, is KAGVTQTPRYLIKTRGQQVTLSCSPISGHRSVSWYQQTPGQGLQFLFEYFSETQRNKGNFPGRFSGRQFSNSRSEMNVSTLELGDSALYLCASSRGTGILEQFFGPGTRLTVL.